This T cell receptor (beta chain) was sequenced in a study of shared clonotypes between healthy human individuals. Study-wide results and caveats: In a handful of donors, around 5% of naive CD4 clonotypes appeared in common.

The CDR3 is 14 amino acids. CDR1 is SGHRS and CDR2 is YFSETQ in the germline V gene. Trimming removed 6 bases at V and 1 base at J, with 13 bases between. Generated by immunoSEQ multiplex PCR, the TCRdb table keeps only in-frame clones and is missing some. The sample lists roughly 2,300,000 clones, 85% to 95% occurring once. With regard to this clone: Antigen unknown.

This chain connects TRBV5-1 to TRBJ1-2, with D hard to call. Material for sequencing was naive CD4+ T cells from PBMCs. The subset: CD45RA+ positively selected. This clonotype originated in a young man in good health. Some clones in this sample may be carry-over from other donors' samples. CDR3 sequence (DNA): TGCGCCAGCACCTCAGCACAGAGTAACTATGGCTACACCTTC. This encodes CASTSAQSNYGYTF. Full variable domain (rest looked up from reference TRBV5-1 and TRBJ1-2): KAGVTQTPRYLIKTRGQQVTLSCSPISGHRSVSWYQQTPGQGLQFLFEYFSETQRNKGNFPGRFSGRQFSNSRSEMNVSTLELGDSALYLCASTSAQSNYGYTFGSGTRLTVV.